This TCR beta chain was recorded in a study of cytomegalovirus exposure and HLA in healthy donors. Germline loops: CDR1 SGDLS, CDR2 YYNGEE. The length of the CDR3 is 13 residues. The V end was cut by 8 bases, the J end by 1 base, with 12 bases between. Study-level findings and limits: The study flagged roughly 160 TCR beta chains as cytomegalovirus-associated. It was reportedly the case that the classifier diagnosed cytomegalovirus status with high specificity and sensitivity.

For this clone: The antigen is unknown.

Assay used: immunoSEQ multiplex PCR; TCRdb lists only in-frame clones, some missing. The profile shows around 180,000 clones, around 84% of them singletons. Sample: PBMCs. This chain joins TRBV9 and TRBJ1-1, with D tentatively TRBD1 (5 bases). This sequence originates from a man between 18 and 35 years old in good health and CMV-seropositive. This CDR3 reads CASGGTGNTEAFF. As DNA, the CDR3 is TGTGCCAGTGGGGGGACGGGGAACACTGAAGCTTTCTTT.